This is a list of T cell receptor beta chains from one sample in a study of T cells in pancreatic ductal adenocarcinoma. Here immunoSEQ multiplex PCR was the method, and the copy in TCRdb shows in-frame clones only, minus some. Here the sample spans 100,000 or so clones, nearly 95% being singletons. The sequenced sample consisted of PBMCs. Source of these receptors: a human donor with pancreatic ductal adenocarcinoma. The CDR3 runs from the conserved cysteine through the conserved F or W. Fields, in order: D gene, J gene, V gene, CDR3 DNA, CDR3 protein. D genes are given only for firm matches.

- | TRBJ2-7 | TRBV11-2 | TGTGCCAGCAGCTCGCTTGTGGTTGGCAAGGAGCAGTACTTC | CASSSLVVGKEQYF
TRBD1 | TRBJ1-5 | TRBV29-1 | TGCAGCGTGGGACAGGGGTTCGGTCAGCCCCAGCATTTT | CSVGQGFGQPQHF
TRBD1 | TRBJ1-5 | TRBV27 | TGTGCCAGTGCAACATCACAGGGGGCGGGCAATCAGCCCCAGCATTTT | CASATSQGAGNQPQHF
- | TRBJ1-2 | TRBV5-1 | TGCGCCAGCAGCTCTGGCCCCAGGGGCGATGGCTACACCTTC | CASSSGPRGDGYTF
- | TRBJ1-2 | TRBV4-3 | TGCGCCAGCAGCCAAGATTCGATAGGGACACTCGCTAACTATGGCTACACCTTC | CASSQDSIGTLANYGYTF
TRBD2 | TRBJ2-3 | TRBV27 | TGTGCCAGCAGCGGACTAGCGGGAGTCGTAGATACGCAGTATTTT | CASSGLAGVVDTQYF
- | TRBJ2-7 | TRBV28 | TGTGCCAGCAGCCCCTCCTGGGGCGACCCACGGTCGCAGTACTTC | CASSPSWGDPRSQYF
- | TRBJ1-5 | TRBV28 | TGTGCCAGCAGTTTATTCGAGGGCTATAGCAATCAGCCCCAGCATTTT | CASSLFEGYSNQPQHF
- | TRBJ2-2 | TRBV5-4 | TGTGCCAGCAGCTTGGGGGGCAGGACGAACACCGGGGAGCTGTTTTTT | CASSLGGRTNTGELFF
- | TRBJ2-5 | TRBV27 | TGTGCCAGCAGCGTCTATCGTGGAGGGATAGAGACCCAGTACTTC | CASSVYRGGIETQYF
- | TRBJ2-7 | TRBV23-1 | TGCGCCAGCAGTCAATCGAGCAGGCGCGAGCAGTACTTC | CASSQSSRREQYF
- | TRBJ2-7 | TRBV7-6 | TGTGCCAGCAGCCGTTCGGTGCGTGACTACGAGCAGTACTTC | CASSRSVRDYEQYF
- | TRBJ2-7 | TRBV6-4 | TGTGCCAGCGGGGGGAGGTCCGACTACGAGCAGTACTTC | CASGGRSDYEQYF
- | TRBJ2-1 | TRBV12-5 | TGTGCTAGTGGTCCTTCGGTGTACGAGCAGTTCTTC | CASGPSVYEQFF
- | TRBJ2-2 | TRBV7-2 | TGTGCCACCTCTATTAGCGGCCCGAACACCGGGGAGCTGTTTTTT | CATSISGPNTGELFF
- | TRBJ2-5 | TRBV10-3 | TGTGCCTCCAGGACAGAAGAGACCCAGTACTTC | CASRTEETQYF
- | TRBJ1-5 | TRBV7-2 | TGTGCCAGCAGCCCGACCGGGAGCAATCAGCCCCAGCATTTT | CASSPTGSNQPQHF
TRBD2 | TRBJ2-2 | TRBV4-1 | TGCGCCAGCAGCCAGGAGAGCGGGAGTAACACCGGGGAGCTGTTTTTT | CASSQESGSNTGELFF
- | TRBJ2-7 | TRBV6-5 | TGTGCCAGCGTGGGAGTATACGGCGAGCAGTACTTC | CASVGVYGEQYF